These 31 T cell receptor beta chains share one sample of origin, sequenced in a study of blood T cell repertoires in COVID-19. Measured with immunoSEQ multiplex PCR; TCRdb has only the in-frame clones, and not every one. The table has 80,000 or so clones, more than 65% seen once. Sequenced: peripheral blood. These receptor sequences come from a man aged 80 or over with acute or convalescent COVID-19.

The chain is built from TRBV19 and TRBJ1-2; D is uncertain. The CDR3 covers 16 residues. Germline V gene lookup returns CDR1 LNHDA and CDR2 SQIVND (reference sequence). The V end lost 0 bases, the J end lost 0 bases, and 11 bases lay between the germline ends. DNA for the CDR3: TGTGCCAGTAGTATAGATATAGACACTTCTAACTATGGCTACACCTTC. This encodes CASSIDIDTSNYGYTF.

This chain links TRBV5-1 with TRBJ2-3; TRBD2 is a possible D gene (5 bases). CDR3 size: 15 residues. V lost 0 bases and J lost 2, with 10 bases in between. The germline CDR1 and CDR2 sequences are SGHRS and YFSETQ. CDR3 DNA: TGCGCCAGCAGCTTGGCGCCGGGAACCACAGATACGCAGTATTTT. It is translated as CASSLAPGTTDTQYF.

This sequence joins TRBV2 and TRBJ1-2, with a tentative D call TRBD1 (5 bases). V was pared by 3 bases and J by 6 bases, with 14 bases between. The length of the CDR3 is 14 residues. Per germline, CDR1 SNHLY and CDR2 FYNNEI. CDR3 DNA sequence: TGTGCCAGCAGTGACGGCAGGGTGAGAAATGGCTACACCTTC. Encoded protein: CASSDGRVRNGYTF.

This chain links TRBV5-6 with TRBJ1-5, with 10 bases aligning to TRBD1. Germline V CDR1 and CDR2: SGHDT, YYEEEE. This CDR3 is built from 16 residues. V trimming: 5 bases; J trimming: 1 base; junction bases outside the gene matches: 6. The CDR3 DNA reads as TGTGCCAGCAGTGCCGGGACAGGGGCGAGCAATCAGCCCCAGCATTTT. Amino acid sequence: CASSAGTGASNQPQHF.

The chain is built from TRBV6-6 and TRBJ1-6; D is uncertain. Germline V gene data show CDR1 as MNHNY and CDR2 as SVGAGI (reference sequence). This CDR3 is built from 14 residues. V was trimmed by 7 bases and J by 6 bases, leaving 13 bases between them. CDR3 in amino acids: CASKQGASNSPLHF. DNA of the CDR3: TGTGCCAGCAAGCAAGGAGCGTCTAATTCACCCCTCCACTTT.

The chain has TRBV11-2 and TRBJ2-1, with D perhaps matching TRBD1 (6 bases). The CDR3 has 15 amino acids. V was trimmed by 1 base and J by 3 bases, leaving 10 bases between them. Germline V gives CDR1 SGHAT, CDR2 FQNNGV. The CDR3 loop reads CASSLAQGLYNEQFF. Written as DNA, the CDR3 is TGTGCCAGCAGCTTAGCACAGGGCCTCTACAATGAGCAGTTCTTC.

This rearrangement joins TRBV5-1 to TRBJ1-6; D might be TRBD1 (5 bases). Deletions cut 4 bases from V and 9 bases from J, with 14 bases between. There are 14 residues in the CDR3. The germline gives CDR1 SGHRS, CDR2 YFSETQ. CDR3 DNA sequence: TGCGCCAGCAGCGGGGGGGAATCCACTTCACCCCTCCACTTT. Amino acid sequence: CASSGGESTSPLHF.

The V and J genes are TRBV18 and TRBJ2-7, with D hard to call. V dropped 1 base and J dropped 3 bases, with 4 bases sitting between them. The CDR3 has 12 residues. Looked up from germline, CDR1 is KGHSH and CDR2 is LQKENI. The CDR3 nucleotides are TGTGCCAGCTCACCACGTCTCTACGAGCAGTACTTC. This translates into CASSPRLYEQYF.

This clone showed up just once. The rearrangement joins TRBV5-1 to TRBJ2-3; the D gene is possibly TRBD2 (6 bases). Germline V gives CDR1 SGHRS, CDR2 YFSETQ. The CDR3 has 16 amino acids. V lost 5 bases and J 4 bases, leaving 20 bases between the germline ends. The CDR3 region has the DNA TGCGCCAGCAGTACAAACGGGGGACCCCTCCCAGATACGCAGTATTTT. It translates to CASSTNGGPLPDTQYF.

This sequence joins TRBV19 and TRBJ2-3, with TRBD2 matching 9 bases. CDR1 is LNHDA and CDR2 is SQIVND in the germline V gene (reference sequence). With V trimmed by 10 bases and J by 8 bases, 13 bases remained unmatched. This CDR3 is built from 14 residues. This CDR3 is CATISGGLEITQYF. The CDR3 nucleotides read TGTGCCACGATTAGCGGGGGCTTGGAAATTACGCAGTATTTT.

This chain links TRBV15 with TRBJ1-2; 7 nucleotides agree with TRBD1. This CDR3 region has 16 residues. V was clipped by 0 bases and J by 3 bases; unmatched bases: 7. Germline lookup yields CDR1 LNHNV and CDR2 YYDKDF (reference sequence). The CDR3 coding sequence is TGTGCCACCAGCAGAGATGAGGGGACAGTGGACTATGGCTACACCTTC. This gives the protein CATSRDEGTVDYGYTF.

This clone appeared a single time. The chain recombines TRBV3-1 (or the pseudogene TRBV3-2) with TRBJ1-5; possibly TRBD1 for D (6 bases). The germline gives CDR1 LGHDT, CDR2 YNNKEL (reference sequence). The CDR3 loop spans 17 amino acids. V was trimmed by 3 bases and J by 1 base, leaving 16 bases between them. The CDR3 DNA sequence: TGTGCCAGCAGCCACAGCCCCGGGGGGCGAAGCAATCAGCCCCAGCATTTT. This gives the protein CASSHSPGGRSNQPQHF.

The gene calls are TRBV5-4 and TRBJ2-3; D is possibly TRBD2 (5 bases). From germline, CDR1 is SGHNT and CDR2 YYREEE (reference sequence). The CDR3 length is 15 residues. Trimming took 0 bases from V and 0 from J, leaving 8 bases between them. CDR3 sequence reads: CASSLAGISTDTQYF. CDR3 bases: TGTGCCAGCAGCTTGGCCGGGATCAGCACAGATACGCAGTATTTT.

J is TRBJ1-2 and V is TRBV7-2, with 8 nucleotides matching TRBD1. Germline CDR1 is SGHTA and CDR2 is FQGNSA. The CDR3 is 15 residues long. V was clipped by 2 bases and J by 3 bases; unmatched bases: 5. The DNA for the CDR3 is TGTGCCAGCAGCTTACTCCTGACAGGGGACTATGGCTACACCTTC. It yields the protein CASSLLLTGDYGYTF.

The rearrangement uses TRBV7-3 and TRBJ1-1; D call uncertain. CDR3 length: 16 residues. Trimming took 0 bases from V and 0 from J, leaving 11 bases between them. CDR1 is SGHTA, CDR2 FQGTGA, per germline. CDR3: CASSLTATGLNTEAFF. DNA for the CDR3: TGTGCCAGCAGCTTAACCGCGACGGGTTTGAACACTGAAGCTTTCTTT.

The chain uses TRBV2 and TRBJ1-2; D uncertain. Germline V CDR1 and CDR2: SNHLY, FYNNEI. The CDR3 runs to 13 residues. V lost 3 bases, J lost 3 bases, and 8 bases lay in between. The CDR3 loop reads CASSESVDYGYTF. CDR3 sequence (DNA): TGTGCCAGCAGTGAGTCGGTAGACTATGGCTACACCTTC.

This clone is a singleton in its sample. The chain carries TRBV18 and TRBJ1-5; D uncertain. Germline CDR1 reads KGHSH; CDR2 reads LQKENI. The CDR3 covers 14 residues. V was trimmed by 2 bases and J by 5 bases, leaving 10 bases between them. In DNA, the CDR3 is TGTGCCAGCTCACCAAGAGGGAGGGATCAGCCCCAGCATTTT. Its translation: CASSPRGRDQPQHF.

The V call is TRBV9, the J call TRBJ2-2; D is undetermined. The V and J ends lost 3 bases and 3 bases respectively, with 6 bases between them. CDR3 length: 13 residues. Germline V gene lookup returns CDR1 SGDLS and CDR2 YYNGEE. The DNA for the CDR3 is TGTGCCAGCAGCGCGCTATACACCGGGGAGCTGTTTTTT. Residues: CASSALYTGELFF. Looking up the rest from reference TRBV9 and TRBJ2-2 gives the full variable domain: DSGVTQTPKHLITATGQRVTLRCSPRSGDLSVYWYQQSLDQGLQFLIQYYNGEERAKGNILERFSAQQFPDLHSELNLSSLELGDSALYFCASSALYTGELFFGEGSRLTVL.

Here the CDR3 reads CATSDPQGYGYTF. The CDR3 nucleotides are TGTGCCACCAGTGACCCACAGGGGTATGGCTACACCTTC. This chain joins TRBV24-1 and TRBJ1-2; 7 bases align to TRBD1. Germline loops: CDR1 KGHDR, CDR2 SFDVKD. The CDR3 consists of 13 residues. V shed 4 bases and J 5 bases; nucleotides not matched to a gene: 3.

This chain connects TRBV9 to TRBJ2-3; D remains ambiguous. Germline V CDR1 and CDR2: SGDLS, YYNGEE. The CDR3 has 11 amino acids. V lost 0 bases, J lost 8 bases, and 4 bases lay in between. The CDR3 DNA sequence: TGTGCCAGCAGCGTAGCCGTTACGCAGTATTTT. Translation gives CASSVAVTQYF.

For this clone: Relative to the germline gene, one junction end is altered; a read error may explain this. The chain recombines TRBV2 with TRBJ2-5; 7 bases fit TRBD1. This CDR3 has 13 amino acids. Germline V gene lookup returns CDR1 SNHLY and CDR2 FYNNEI. The CDR3 DNA follows: TGTGCCAGCAGCGAAGGACAGGTAGAGACCCAGTACTTC. Translated: CASSEGQVETQYF.

The rearrangement uses TRBV20-1 and TRBJ2-1; D is uncertain. The V gene lost 3 bases and the J gene lost 7 bases, with 10 bases spanning the gap. From germline, CDR1 is DFQATT and CDR2 SNEGSKA (reference sequence). The CDR3 consists of 12 residues. CDR3 amino acids: CSASSLSNEQFF. The CDR3 bases are TGCAGTGCTAGTTCGCTCAGTAATGAGCAGTTCTTC.

The sample holds a few counts of this clone. CDR3 sequence reads: CASRGQNSNQPQHF. CDR3 bases: TGTGCCAGCAGGGGACAGAATAGCAATCAGCCCCAGCATTTT. The chain is built from TRBV6-1 and TRBJ1-5; 7 nucleotides line up with TRBD1. CDR3 length: 14 residues. With 6 bases clipped from V and 0 bases from J, the junction kept 2 bases outside the gene matches. CDR1 is MNHNS, CDR2 SASEGT, per germline.

The chain recombines TRBV9 with TRBJ1-2; 11 positions match TRBD1. Germline-derived CDR1 and CDR2 are SGDLS and YYNGEE. After removal of 0 bases from V and 10 bases from J, the junction contained 5 bases not matched to a gene. The CDR3 is made up of 14 amino acids. CDR3 residues: CASSVVGTGGFYTF. DNA for the CDR3: TGTGCCAGCAGCGTAGTGGGGACAGGGGGTTTCTACACCTTC. The full variable domain, completed using reference TRBV9 and TRBJ1-2, is DSGVTQTPKHLITATGQRVTLRCSPRSGDLSVYWYQQSLDQGLQFLIQYYNGEERAKGNILERFSAQQFPDLHSELNLSSLELGDSALYFCASSVVGTGGFYTFGSGTRLTVV.

For this clone: An end of the junction differs from the germline gene, which may be a read error. The CDR3 DNA follows: TGCGCCAGCAGTCTAGGAGGGAACTTTGGCTACACCTTC. The encoded protein is CASSLGGNFGYTF. The chain has TRBV5-1 and TRBJ1-2, with D unclear. Germline V gene lookup returns CDR1 SGHRS and CDR2 YFSETQ. The CDR3 sequence is 13 residues long.

The chain employs TRBV6-1 and TRBJ1-1; 7 nucleotides agree with TRBD1. The CDR3 sequence is 16 residues long. Trimming took 2 bases from V and 1 from J; bases not matched to a gene: 7. CDR1 is MNHNS, CDR2 SASEGT, per germline. For the CDR3, the DNA is TGTGCCAGCAGTGAACTGACAGGGATGGGGAACACTGAAGCTTTCTTT. Amino acids: CASSELTGMGNTEAFF.

The chain carries TRBV12-3 or TRBV12-4 and TRBJ2-5, with 9 positions matching TRBD2. The J segment lost 10 bases and the V segment lost 6 bases, leaving 9 bases of the junction unmatched. The CDR3 has 13 amino acids. CDR3 DNA: TGTGCCAGCAGCATCGCGGCGGGGGGGCTCCAGTACTTC. Translation: CASSIAAGGLQYF.

The V call is TRBV28, the J call TRBJ1-2; D call uncertain. Between the trimmed V and J ends, which lost 8 bases and 0 bases, there was a span of 10 bases. The germline gives CDR1 MDHEN, CDR2 SYDVKM. This CDR3 region has 13 residues. For the CDR3, the DNA is TGTGCCAGCCGGGTCACGTCTAACTATGGCTACACCTTC. Protein sequence: CASRVTSNYGYTF.

The chain is built from TRBV6-5 and TRBJ2-3; TRBD2 aligns across 11 bases. Germline-derived CDR1 and CDR2 are MNHEY and SVGAGI. The CDR3 has 14 amino acids. Trimming removed 7 bases from V and 5 bases from J; junction bases left unmatched: 5. The CDR3 loop reads CASTTSGGRDTQYF. The CDR3 DNA reads as TGTGCCAGCACCACTAGCGGGGGAAGAGATACGCAGTATTTT.

The chain is built from TRBV25-1 and TRBJ1-4; 12 bases align to TRBD1. CDR3 length: 13 amino acids. V lost 4 bases to trimming and J lost 10 bases; unmatched junction nucleotides: 1. Germline CDR1 and CDR2: MGHDK and SYGVNS. For the CDR3, the DNA is TGTGCCAGCAGTGGGGACAGGGGGCGAAAACTGTTTTTT. Encoded protein: CASSGDRGRKLFF.

The gene calls are TRBV2 and TRBJ1-6; TRBD1 agrees at 8 bases. V trimming: 5 bases; J trimming: 9 bases; junction bases outside the gene matches: 9. The germline CDR1 and CDR2 sequences are SNHLY and FYNNEI. The CDR3 covers 15 residues. The CDR3: CASSSLGQGLSPLHF. CDR3 coding DNA: TGTGCCAGCAGTAGTCTCGGACAGGGCCTTTCACCCCTCCACTTT. Together with reference TRBV2 and TRBJ1-6, the CDR3 gives the full variable domain: EPEVTQTPSHQVTQMGQEVILRCVPISNHLYFYWYRQILGQKVEFLVSFYNNEISEKSEIFDDQFSVERPDGSNFTLKIRSTKLEDSAMYFCASSSLGQGLSPLHFGNGTRLTVT.